A selection of T cell receptor beta chains follows, all from one sample in a study of cytomegalovirus exposure and HLA in healthy donors. Sequencing was performed with immunoSEQ multiplex PCR; in TCRdb, only in-frame clones are kept and a portion is missing. The sample includes around 160,000 clones, around two thirds of them seen just once. Material: PBMCs. All receptors come from a woman between 18 and 30 years old in good health and CMV-seronegative. The CDR3 runs from the conserved cysteine through the conserved F or W. A D gene is named only where the DNA matches it firmly. Clone size is given for some rows only: seen once, a few or many times, or a class if the clone is expanded.

V: TRBV19
J: TRBJ1-1
size: NA
length: 13
D: NA
CDR3: CASIQGASTEAFF
DNA: TGTGCCAGTATACAAGGGGCGAGCACTGAAGCTTTCTTT

V: TRBV9
J: TRBJ2-5
size: once
length: 15
D: TRBD2
CDR3: CASSAYGGYQETQYF
DNA: TGTGCCAGCAGCGCCTACGGGGGGTACCAAGAGACCCAGTACTTC

V: TRBV7-9
J: TRBJ1-1
size: NA
length: 11
D: NA
CDR3: CASSPQTEAFF
DNA: TGTGCCAGCAGCCCACAGACTGAAGCTTTCTTT

V: TRBV5-1
J: TRBJ1-2
size: NA
length: 15
D: NA
CDR3: CASSLMGSTNYGYTF
DNA: TGCGCCAGCAGCTTAATGGGGAGCACTAACTATGGCTACACCTTC

V: TRBV6-5
J: TRBJ2-1
size: NA
length: 15
D: NA
CDR3: CASSPYRGPPNEQFF
DNA: TGTGCCAGCAGTCCGTATAGGGGCCCCCCTAATGAGCAGTTCTTC

V: TRBV13
J: TRBJ1-1
size: few
length: 14
D: NA
CDR3: CASSLVGGNTEAFF
DNA: TGTGCCAGCAGCTTAGTAGGGGGGAACACTGAAGCTTTCTTT

V: TRBV19
J: TRBJ2-2
size: NA
length: 17
D: NA
CDR3: CASSIGAGGRDTGELFF
DNA: TGTGCCAGTAGTATAGGGGCGGGTGGCAGAGACACCGGGGAGCTGTTTTTT

V: TRBV5-4
J: TRBJ1-2
size: NA
length: 13
D: NA
CDR3: CASSLFSGSGYTF
DNA: TGTGCCAGCAGCTTGTTTTCGGGGTCAGGCTACACCTTC

V: TRBV5-1
J: TRBJ2-2
size: NA
length: 19
D: TRBD2
CDR3: CASSLAWTSGRRDTGELFF
DNA: TGCGCCAGCAGCTTGGCCTGGACTAGCGGGAGGCGTGACACCGGGGAGCTGTTTTTT

V: TRBV5-1
J: TRBJ2-7
size: NA
length: 14
D: TRBD1
CDR3: CASSTSRGNYEQYF
DNA: TGCGCCAGCAGCACGTCCAGGGGGAACTACGAGCAGTACTTC

V: TRBV11-2
J: TRBJ2-1
size: NA
length: 15
D: NA
CDR3: CASSPVANRRGEQFF
DNA: TGTGCCAGCAGCCCGGTGGCTAATAGGAGAGGTGAGCAGTTCTTC

V: TRBV7-2
J: TRBJ2-1
size: NA
length: 16
D: TRBD1
CDR3: CASSFQVRQGYNEQFF
DNA: TGTGCCAGCAGCTTCCAAGTCCGACAGGGGTACAATGAGCAGTTCTTC

V: TRBV7-8
J: TRBJ2-1
size: NA
length: 15
D: NA
CDR3: CASRPGSDSYNEQFF
DNA: TGTGCCAGCCGACCGGGTAGCGACTCCTACAATGAGCAGTTCTTC